Described below is a single TCR beta chain sequence and its context. Its antigen is unidentified. This sample stems from a study of OX40 agonist ivuxolimab in advanced cancers. The table came from immunoSEQ multiplex PCR; TCRdb's copy has only in-frame clones and leaves some out. The sample has roughly 52,000 clones, about 83% seen once. CDR1 and CDR2 from the germline V gene are MNHEY and SVGAGI. CDR3 size: 15 residues. Deletions cut 7 bases from V and 1 base from J, with 15 bases between. Study-wide findings and caveats: Patients with a partial response at 0.1-3.0 mg/kg had among the lowest clonal expansion. The CD4+ and CD8+ T cells in the blood had expanded clonally by week 6 at 0.1 to 3.0 mg/kg.

The rearrangement links TRBV6-5 to TRBJ2-3; D tentatively reads TRBD1 or TRBD2 (5 bases each). This clonotype was obtained from an adult with an advanced solid tumor such as melanoma, head and neck, liver or kidney cancer. The sample in question was CD4+ or CD8+ T cells sorted from blood, obtained in a trial of the OX40 agonist ivuxolimab. The CDR3 here is CASNYGGAGTDTQYF. Here the CDR3 DNA reads TGTGCCAGCAATTATGGGGGAGCCGGCACAGATACGCAGTATTTT.